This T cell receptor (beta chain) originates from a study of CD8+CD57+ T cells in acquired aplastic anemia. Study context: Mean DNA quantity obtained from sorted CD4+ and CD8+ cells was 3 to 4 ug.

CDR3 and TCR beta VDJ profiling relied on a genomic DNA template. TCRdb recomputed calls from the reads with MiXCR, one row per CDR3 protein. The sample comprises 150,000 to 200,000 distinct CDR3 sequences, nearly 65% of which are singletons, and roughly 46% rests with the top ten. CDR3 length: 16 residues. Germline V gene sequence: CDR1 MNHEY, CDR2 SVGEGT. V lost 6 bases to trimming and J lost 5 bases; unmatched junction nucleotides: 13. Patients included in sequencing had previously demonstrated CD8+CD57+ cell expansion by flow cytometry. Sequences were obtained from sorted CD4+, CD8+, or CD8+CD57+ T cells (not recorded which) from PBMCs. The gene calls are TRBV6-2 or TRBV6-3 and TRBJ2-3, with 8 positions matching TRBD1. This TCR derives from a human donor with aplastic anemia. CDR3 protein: CASREGAGGVRDTQYF. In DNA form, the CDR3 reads TGTGCCAGCAGGGAAGGCGCAGGGGGCGTTCGAGATACGCAGTATTTT.